These 20 T cell receptor beta chains share one sample of origin, sequenced in a study of blood T cell repertoires in COVID-19. The protocol was immunoSEQ multiplex PCR, while the TCRdb copy is restricted to in-frame clones and leaves out a portion. This table holds about 120,000 clones, around 89% found once. Source material: peripheral blood. These TCRs come from a man in his 60s with COVID-19, enrolled during active disease.

The chain carries TRBV4-2 and TRBJ1-6; 7 positions agree with TRBD1. CDR3 length: 17 amino acids. Germline V gene lookup returns CDR1 LGHNA and CDR2 YNFKEQ. V was clipped by 0 bases and J by 6 bases; unmatched bases: 8. The CDR3 reads CASSQEGGRGANSPLHF. The CDR3 DNA reads TGTGCCAGCAGCCAAGAGGGGGGCAGGGGGGCTAATTCACCCCTCCACTTT.

The J gene is TRBJ2-1, the V gene TRBV24-1, with 11 bases matching TRBD2. This CDR3 has 20 residues. Losses at the gene ends were 1 base for V and 4 bases for J; bases not matched to a gene: 14. Germline CDR1 and CDR2: KGHDR and SFDVKD. CDR3 in DNA: TGTGCCACCAGTGATTTCGGTCCTAGCGGGGGGCCAAACATTTACAATGAGCAGTTCTTC. This sequence encodes CATSDFGPSGGPNIYNEQFF.

The gene calls are TRBV3-1 (or the pseudogene TRBV3-2) and TRBJ2-1; 9 bases map to TRBD2. The germline gives CDR1 LGHDT, CDR2 YNNKEL (reference sequence). Germline trimming cut 6 bases from V and 6 bases from J; bases unmatched to any gene: 12. This CDR3 is built from 16 residues. CDR3 in amino acids: CASSRETSGRGNEQFF. Here the CDR3 DNA reads TGTGCCAGCAGTCGGGAAACTAGCGGGCGTGGCAATGAGCAGTTCTTC.

DNA of the CDR3: TGTGCCAGCAGTCCGGACAGGGGTGGGATTCAGTACTTC. It specifies CASSPDRGGIQYF. The rearrangement joins TRBV7-3 to TRBJ2-4; 9 nucleotides align to TRBD1. CDR3 size: 13 residues. The germline gives CDR1 SGHTA, CDR2 FQGTGA. Trimming at V came to 6 bases and at J to 10 bases, leaving 7 bases not matched to a gene. Together with reference TRBV7-3 and TRBJ2-4, the CDR3 gives the full variable domain: GAGVSQTPSNKVTEKGKYVELRCDPISGHTALYWYRQSLGQGPEFLIYFQGTGAADDSGLPNDRFFAVRPEGSVSTLKIQRTERGDSAVYLCASSPDRGGIQYFGAGTRLSVL.

V and J are TRBV7-3 and TRBJ2-3; weak D call: TRBD2 (6 bases). V was cut by 5 bases and J by 0 bases, with 15 bases left in between. CDR1 is SGHTA and CDR2 is FQGTGA in the germline V gene. The CDR3 is 16 amino acids. As DNA, the CDR3 is TGTGCCAGCAGCAAGGGTTATGGGGGGAGCACAGATACGCAGTATTTT. It translates to CASSKGYGGSTDTQYF.

The chain joins TRBV7-2 to TRBJ2-2; 9 nucleotides align to TRBD1. Trimming at V came to 4 bases and at J to 5 bases, leaving 11 bases not matched to a gene. The CDR3 has 17 amino acids. Germline V CDR1 and CDR2: SGHTA, FQGNSA. DNA of the CDR3: TGTGCCAGCAGCTCGTGGGGACAGGGCGGCCCTACCGGGGAGCTGTTTTTT. It yields the protein CASSSWGQGGPTGELFF.

Note on this clone: The sample holds other DNA sequences that translate to the same CDR3. This chain uses TRBV7-3 with TRBJ2-2; 7 bases map to TRBD1. J was trimmed by 4 bases and V by 4 bases; bases with no gene match: 3. The CDR3 totals 14 residues. CDR1 is SGHTA, CDR2 FQGTGA, per germline. CDR3 loop: CASSSDRVTGELFF. As DNA, the CDR3 is TGTGCCAGCAGCTCAGACAGGGTCACCGGGGAGCTGTTTTTT.

V usage is TRBV6-1 and J usage is TRBJ1-1, with unresolved D. V lost 0 bases, J lost 11 bases, and 13 bases lay in between. Germline V lookup: CDR1 MNHNS, CDR2 SASEGT. This CDR3 comprises 13 residues. CDR3 bases: TGTGCCAGCAGTGAAGCCTGGAGGCCTCAGGCTTTCTTT. This translates into CASSEAWRPQAFF.

This chain joins TRBV4-3 and TRBJ2-1; 9 nucleotides align to TRBD2. V lost 2 bases to trimming and J lost 2 bases; unmatched junction nucleotides: 4. The CDR3 consists of 16 residues. Germline V gene sequence: CDR1 LGHNA, CDR2 YSLEER. The CDR3 DNA sequence: TGCGCCAGCAGCCAACTTAGCGGGGGCCCCTACAATGAGCAGTTCTTC. This codes for CASSQLSGGPYNEQFF.

The genes are TRBV2 and TRBJ2-7; maybe TRBD2 (5 bases). The CDR3 is 14 amino acids. Germline loops: CDR1 SNHLY, CDR2 FYNNEI. V lost 4 bases and J lost 2, with 12 bases in between. DNA of the CDR3: TGTGCCAGCAGTGTGGCCAGCGGAGCCTACGAGCAGTACTTC. This codes for CASSVASGAYEQYF.

This chain joins TRBV4-1 and TRBJ2-7; 10 bases align to TRBD1. The J segment lost 5 bases and the V segment lost 4 bases, leaving 11 bases of the junction unmatched. Looked up from germline, CDR1 is MGHRA and CDR2 is YSYEKL. The CDR3 consists of 16 residues. CDR3 sequence reads: CASSPRSGTGADEQYF. The CDR3 bases are TGCGCCAGCAGCCCAAGGAGCGGGACAGGGGCGGACGAGCAGTACTTC.

This clone has a handful of counts. V usage is TRBV24-1 and J usage is TRBJ2-3; TRBD2 matches 7 bases. The CDR3 is 16 amino acids. Germline V gene sequence: CDR1 KGHDR, CDR2 SFDVKD. V dropped 4 bases and J dropped 2; count of bases not matched to a gene: 8. The CDR3, as DNA: TGTGCCACCAGTGACTCTACTAGCGTAAACACAGATACGCAGTATTTT. Amino acid sequence: CATSDSTSVNTDTQYF.

CDR3 in amino acids: CASSFSGGGTQYF. CDR3 nucleotide sequence: TGTGCCAGCAGTTTCTCAGGGGGGGGGACCCAGTACTTC. The chain couples TRBV6-5 to TRBJ2-5; D tentatively fits TRBD1 or TRBD2 (7 bases each). The CDR3 spans 13 residues. CDR1 MNHEY and CDR2 SVGAGI come from the germline V gene. The ends were cut back, 4 bases at V and 7 bases at J, with 13 bases in the middle.

The J gene is TRBJ1-2, the V gene TRBV30; D possibly corresponds to TRBD1 (5 bases). Trimming took 0 bases from V and 0 from J, leaving 11 bases between them. The germline V gene has CDR1 GTSNPN and CDR2 SVGIG (reference sequence). There are 15 residues in the CDR3. Here the CDR3 DNA reads TGTGCCTGGAGTGTACAGGTGGATTCTAACTATGGCTACACCTTC. Its translation is CAWSVQVDSNYGYTF.

V is TRBV30 and J is TRBJ2-3, with TRBD2 matching 9 bases. This CDR3 spans 16 amino acids. The germline V gene has CDR1 GTSNPN and CDR2 SVGIG (reference sequence). Trimming removed 0 bases from V and 6 bases from J; junction bases left unmatched: 10. The CDR3 loop is CAWSVDSGGNGDTQYF. In DNA, the CDR3 is TGTGCCTGGAGTGTCGATAGCGGGGGTAATGGTGATACGCAGTATTTT.

The chain is built from TRBV6-1 and TRBJ2-4; D uncertain. The germline V and J ends were trimmed by 1 base and 0 bases, with 13 bases remaining between them. The CDR3 consists of 17 residues. Germline loops: CDR1 MNHNS, CDR2 SASEGT. CDR3: CASSEDHRNLAKNIQYF. In DNA form, the CDR3 reads TGTGCCAGCAGTGAAGATCACCGTAACTTAGCCAAAAACATTCAGTACTTC.

The rearrangement links TRBV5-1 to TRBJ2-7; D unclear. This CDR3 is built from 14 residues. V dropped 6 bases and J dropped 0 bases, with 13 bases sitting between them. Germline lookup yields CDR1 SGHRS and CDR2 YFSETQ. CDR3 loop: CASTPQTSSYEQYF. CDR3 nucleotide sequence: TGCGCCAGCACCCCCCAGACATCCTCCTACGAGCAGTACTTC.

The chain links TRBV14 to TRBJ2-5; 13 nucleotides agree with TRBD2. With V trimmed by 1 base and J by 1 base, 9 bases remained unmatched. Germline CDR1 is SGHDN and CDR2 is FVKESK. The CDR3 has 19 residues. The CDR3 is CASSQVGGTSGALQETQYF. CDR3 DNA: TGTGCCAGCAGCCAAGTTGGGGGGACTAGCGGGGCCCTCCAAGAGACCCAGTACTTC.

The chain has TRBV28 and TRBJ2-2; 10 bases map to TRBD1. The J segment lost 2 bases and the V segment lost 6 bases, leaving 6 bases of the junction unmatched. Germline CDR1 MDHEN, CDR2 SYDVKM. This CDR3 has 16 amino acids. For the CDR3, the DNA is TGTGCCAGCAGCCGGACAGGGGGTGCTAACACCGGGGAGCTGTTTTTT. As protein: CASSRTGGANTGELFF.

Only one count was recorded for this clone. The CDR3 DNA reads TGTGCCAGCAGCCAAGATCTAATCTCACTAGCGGGGGAGAACACCGGGGAGCTGTTTTTT. As protein: CASSQDLISLAGENTGELFF. The chain recombines TRBV4-2 with TRBJ2-2; 11 bases map to TRBD2. CDR1 is LGHNA, CDR2 YNFKEQ, per germline. The CDR3 spans 20 residues. V trimming: 0 bases; J trimming: 1 base; junction bases outside the gene matches: 10.